This T cell receptor beta chain was sequenced in a study of human T cells and chemical hapten exposure. TCRdb called the 5' RACE reads again in MiXCR, with one record for every CDR3 protein. The sample lists 120,000 to 150,000 distinct CDR3 sequences, roughly 4% occurring once. This clonotype has at least ten counts. The starting material, unfractionated whole blood, was used for total RNA extraction. Trimming took 3 bases from V and 4 from J, leaving 10 bases between them. The CDR3 has 14 residues. The sequence was collected from a female donor in good health. J is TRBJ1-5 and V is TRBV12-3 or TRBV12-4; D is unclear. CDR3: CASSFTIKNQPQHF. In nucleotides, the CDR3 is TGTGCCAGCAGTTTTACCATCAAAAATCAGCCCCAGCATTTT.